The sequence of this T cell receptor (beta chain) was determined in a study of cytomegalovirus exposure and HLA in healthy donors. This clone was seen a handful of times. The PCR was carried out with 60 Vbeta primers and 13 Jbeta primers. Repertoires were generated with immunoSEQ multiplex PCR, while TCRdb's copy carries only in-frame clones and drops some. The table records some 150,000 clones, around three quarters of them present only once. V shed 5 bases, J shed 2 bases, and the junction held 13 bases outside the gene matches. Per germline, CDR1 SGHRS and CDR2 YFSETQ. CDR3 size: 16 residues. The chain joins TRBV5-1 to TRBJ2-7, with 7 bases identical to TRBD1. The specimen sequenced was PBMCs. This sequence originates from a woman in her thirties or forties in good health and CMV-seronegative. The CDR3 region has the DNA TGCGCCAGCAGACCCTTAAACCCGGGACAGACCTACGAGCAGTACTTC. It specifies CASRPLNPGQTYEQYF.